What follows are 32 T cell receptor beta chains derived from one specimen sequenced in a study of shared clonotypes between healthy human individuals (dated by TCRdb to 2020 to 2021). The library was obtained by the immunoSEQ multiplex PCR assay. Not all clones reach the TCRdb copy of this immuneACCESS table, which keeps in-frame sequences only. Checked studies attribute under half of the gap to unresolved V genes and leave the rest unexplained. This sample is represented by about 1.5 million clones; 95% to 99% of them were singletons. Roughly 0.42% of the sample is held by the ten biggest clonotypes. Material for sequencing was naive CD4+ T cells sorted from blood. The label giving this sample's cell subset or site can be read as: CD45RA+ positively selected. These receptors came from a man aged 30-40 years in good health.

The chain couples TRBV5-4 to TRBJ2-1, with D perhaps matching TRBD1 (5 bases). V was pared by 0 bases and J by 2 bases, with 12 bases between. CDR3 length: 16 amino acids. Germline CDR1 SGHNT, CDR2 YYREEE (reference sequence). DNA for the CDR3: TGTGCCAGCAGCTTGGGATTTCAGGGCGCCTACAATGAGCAGTTCTTC. It is translated as CASSLGFQGAYNEQFF. The full variable domain, rest sourced from reference TRBV5-4 and TRBJ2-1, is ETGVTQSPTHLIKTRGQQVTLRCSSQSGHNTVSWYQQALGQGPQFIFQYYREEENGRGNFPPRFSGLQFPNYSSELNVNALELDDSALYLCASSLGFQGAYNEQFFGPGTRLTVL.

This rearrangement joins TRBV7-6 to TRBJ1-1; TRBD1 matches 7 bases. Trimming at V came to 5 bases and at J to 1 base, leaving 7 bases not matched to a gene. CDR3 length: 15 amino acids. Germline-derived CDR1 and CDR2 are SGHVS and FNYEAQ. The CDR3 protein is CASSIDRAANTEAFF. CDR3 bases: TGTGCCAGCAGCATTGACAGGGCAGCGAACACTGAAGCTTTCTTT.

CDR3 amino acids: CASSVSEYQPQHF. The CDR3 DNA reads as TGTGCCAGTAGTGTCTCCGAATATCAGCCCCAGCATTTT. This sequence joins TRBV19 and TRBJ1-5, with no clear D. V lost 5 bases, J lost 5 bases, and 10 bases lay in between. Germline V gene lookup returns CDR1 LNHDA and CDR2 SQIVND (reference sequence). This CDR3 has 13 amino acids. Full variable domain (outside the CDR3, taken from reference TRBV19 and TRBJ1-5): DGGITQSPKYLFRKEGQNVTLSCEQNLNHDAMYWYRQDPGQGLRLIYYSQIVNDFQKGDIAEGYSVSREKKESFPLTVTSAQKNPTAFYLCASSVSEYQPQHFGDGTRLSIL.

V usage is TRBV4-1 and J usage is TRBJ2-7; no clear D gene. The length of the CDR3 is 14 residues. Germline CDR1 and CDR2: MGHRA and YSYEKL. The germline V and J ends were trimmed by 5 bases and 1 base, with 12 bases remaining between them. CDR3: CASSGGGNSYEQYF. The DNA of the CDR3 is TGCGCCAGCAGCGGCGGTGGTAATTCCTACGAGCAGTACTTC.

The gene calls are TRBV27 and TRBJ2-1; D gene unclear. Looked up from germline, CDR1 is MNHEY and CDR2 is SMNVEV (reference sequence). There are 14 residues in the CDR3. Deletions cut 4 bases from V and 4 bases from J, with 11 bases between. Written as DNA, the CDR3 is TGTGCCAGCAGTTCTCGACCACCATACAATGAGCAGTTCTTC. Translating it yields CASSSRPPYNEQFF.

V gene TRBV6-1 combines with J gene TRBJ1-5; D not resolved. The CDR3 runs 13 residues. Germline V gene sequence: CDR1 MNHNS, CDR2 SASEGT. The ends were cut back, 6 bases at V and 4 bases at J, with 10 bases in the middle. DNA for the CDR3: TGTGCCAGCAGCTCGAAGAGTAATCAGCCCCAGCATTTT. Amino acids: CASSSKSNQPQHF.

The V and J genes are TRBV5-6 and TRBJ1-1; D not resolved. This CDR3 is built from 15 residues. The V and J ends lost 0 bases and 8 bases respectively, with 17 bases between them. Germline-derived CDR1 and CDR2 are SGHDT and YYEEEE. As DNA, the CDR3 is TGTGCCAGCAGCTTGGAGCGCGGGTATCGTCGCGAAGCTTTCTTT. Translated, it gives CASSLERGYRREAFF.

The V and J genes are TRBV29-1 and TRBJ1-1, with D possibly matching TRBD1 (5 bases). The CDR3 sequence is 12 residues long. V lost 0 bases, J lost 6 bases, and 8 bases lay in between. Germline V gene sequence: CDR1 SQVTM, CDR2 ANQGSEA. The CDR3 sequence: CSVEDWGAEAFF. The CDR3 DNA sequence: TGCAGCGTTGAAGACTGGGGCGCTGAAGCTTTCTTT.

This clone is a singleton in its sample. The genes are TRBV6-6 and TRBJ1-5; unclear D gene. V lost 6 bases to trimming and J lost 3 bases, with 9 bases between them. This CDR3 has 13 amino acids. Looked up from germline, CDR1 is MNHNY and CDR2 is SVGAGI (reference sequence). CDR3 region: CASRGQINQPQHF. The CDR3 DNA sequence: TGTGCCAGCAGAGGGCAGATCAATCAGCCCCAGCATTTT.

This chain uses TRBV19 with TRBJ2-1; D is unresolved. Trimming stripped 1 base from V and 8 bases from J, with 6 bases between. Germline V gene sequence: CDR1 LNHDA, CDR2 SQIVND (reference sequence). The CDR3 is 12 amino acids. CDR3 residues: CASSIGSHEQFF. The CDR3 DNA reads TGTGCCAGTAGTATAGGGTCGCATGAGCAGTTCTTC.

This clone came up once. This CDR3 is CASSLAEVYGYTF. The CDR3 DNA follows: TGTGCCAGCAGCTTGGCAGAAGTCTATGGCTACACCTTC. V usage is TRBV7-8 and J usage is TRBJ1-2; D uncertain. Germline V lookup: CDR1 SGHVS, CDR2 FQNEAQ. This CDR3 comprises 13 residues. V was pared by 3 bases and J by 4 bases, with 9 bases between.

Comment on this clone: This same CDR3 is encoded by further DNA sequences in the sample. The CDR3, as DNA: TGTGCCAGCAGTTCCGGGAGCACAGATACGCAGTATTTT. Residues: CASSSGSTDTQYF. The genes are TRBV28 and TRBJ2-3; D ambiguous. Trimming took off 4 bases at V and 0 bases at J, with 5 bases between the two ends. The CDR3 covers 13 residues. Germline lookup yields CDR1 MDHEN and CDR2 SYDVKM.

The V gene is TRBV7-9, the J gene TRBJ1-2, with D possibly TRBD1 on 6 matching bases. Deletions cut 5 bases from V and 1 base from J, with 11 bases between. The CDR3 spans 14 residues. Germline V gives CDR1 SEHNR, CDR2 FQNEAQ (reference sequence). The CDR3 loop reads CASSRRDINYGYTF. CDR3 coding DNA: TGTGCCAGCAGCCGAAGGGACATTAACTATGGCTACACCTTC.

The chain employs TRBV9 and TRBJ1-1; TRBD1 is a possible D gene (6 bases). The CDR3 extends over 13 amino acids. CDR1 and CDR2 from the germline V gene are SGDLS and YYNGEE. V lost 0 bases and J lost 4, with 7 bases in between. CDR3 sequence (DNA): TGTGCCAGCAGCGTAGCACAGGGCACTGAAGCTTTCTTT. Translation: CASSVAQGTEAFF.

The chain carries TRBV18 and TRBJ2-1; TRBD1 matches 11 bases. This CDR3 comprises 15 residues. The V gene's germline CDR1 is KGHSH and CDR2 LQKENI. The junction had 8 bases not matched to a gene; V was cut back by 6 bases and J by 7 bases. The CDR3 loop is CASSPGTGGANEQFF. CDR3 bases: TGTGCCAGCTCCCCCGGGACAGGGGGTGCAAATGAGCAGTTCTTC.

This clone was observed once. This sequence joins TRBV6-1 and TRBJ2-5; a weak D match, TRBD1 (6 bases). The CDR3 spans 14 residues. Germline assignment: CDR1 MNHNS and CDR2 SASEGT. V was pared by 4 bases and J by 4 bases, with 13 bases between. The CDR3 loop reads CASSAQGYGETQYF. CDR3 nucleotide sequence: TGTGCCAGCAGTGCACAGGGATATGGAGAGACCCAGTACTTC.

The chain couples TRBV9 to TRBJ2-1, with 11 bases matching TRBD2. V lost 2 bases, J lost 10 bases, and 8 bases stayed unmatched. The CDR3 length is 15 residues. Per the germline V gene, CDR1 is SGDLS and CDR2 is YYNGEE. CDR3 sequence: CASSVSGRAFGEQFF. In DNA, the CDR3 is TGTGCCAGCAGCGTTAGCGGGAGGGCCTTTGGCGAGCAGTTCTTC.

The V call is TRBV28, the J call TRBJ1-3; weak D call: TRBD1 (5 bases). The CDR3 runs 15 residues. Trimming pared 6 bases from V and 0 bases from J, leaving 12 bases between. In germline, CDR1 is MDHEN, CDR2 SYDVKM. This CDR3 reads CASRTTGSSGNTIYF. The CDR3 DNA reads as TGTGCCAGCAGGACCACAGGATCCTCTGGAAACACCATATATTTT.

The chain links TRBV19 to TRBJ2-3; a weak D match, TRBD2 (5 bases). The CDR3 is made up of 16 amino acids. V was pared by 0 bases and J by 3 bases, with 13 bases between. The germline gives CDR1 LNHDA, CDR2 SQIVND (reference sequence). The CDR3 DNA is TGTGCCAGTAGTATAGATCCCCGGGGTGGGACAGATACGCAGTATTTT. Translating gives CASSIDPRGGTDTQYF.

This chain joins TRBV19 and TRBJ1-1; D perhaps matches TRBD1 (5 bases). The length of the CDR3 is 15 residues. Germline V CDR1 and CDR2: LNHDA, SQIVND (reference sequence). The V and J ends lost 4 bases and 3 bases respectively, with 15 bases between them. The CDR3 DNA is TGTGCCAGTAGTACCATGGGCGCAGGGTACACTGAAGCTTTCTTT. The encoded protein is CASSTMGAGYTEAFF.

The chain's CDR3 is CASRMREKLFF. The CDR3 DNA reads TGTGCCAGCAGGATGAGGGAAAAACTGTTTTTT. V gene TRBV28 combines with J gene TRBJ1-4; D not certain. Between the trimmed V and J ends, which lost 6 bases and 8 bases, there was a span of 7 bases. The CDR3 consists of 11 residues. Germline CDR1 and CDR2: MDHEN and SYDVKM.

V and J are TRBV27 and TRBJ2-1; D remains ambiguous. V was pared by 2 bases and J by 8 bases, with 7 bases between. The CDR3 contains 12 residues. Germline V gene sequence: CDR1 MNHEY, CDR2 SMNVEV (reference sequence). Written as DNA, the CDR3 is TGTGCCAGCAGTTTACCCCCCGATGAGCAGTTCTTC. Its translation: CASSLPPDEQFF.

The chain couples TRBV5-6 to TRBJ1-1, with D unresolved. Trimming took off 4 bases at V and 6 bases at J, with 7 bases between the two ends. The CDR3 is made up of 11 amino acids. CDR1 is SGHDT and CDR2 is YYEEEE in the germline V gene. The CDR3 here is CASSVRSEAFF. The DNA for the CDR3 is TGTGCCAGCAGCGTGCGCTCTGAAGCTTTCTTT.

This clone has a single count. The chain couples TRBV29-1 to TRBJ1-5, with a tentative D call TRBD1 (5 bases). This CDR3 contains 14 residues. V lost 5 bases to trimming and J lost 5 bases, with 16 bases between them. Germline values: CDR1 SQVTM, CDR2 ANQGSEA. Written as DNA, the CDR3 is TGCAGCGTTCAGGTCAGCGGGGGGTATCAGCCCCAGCATTTT. The encoded protein is CSVQVSGGYQPQHF.

In its sample, this clone was seen once. DNA for the CDR3: TGCAGCGCAACCGGGACAGCTAATGAAAAACTGTTTTTT. It is translated as CSATGTANEKLFF. This chain connects TRBV29-1 to TRBJ1-4, with 7 bases that match TRBD1. Germline CDR1 and CDR2: SQVTM and ANQGSEA. V lost 7 bases and J lost 3; bases outside the gene matches: 5. The CDR3 loop spans 13 amino acids.

Concerning this clone: The sample carries other DNA sequences with the same CDR3. The chain joins TRBV18 to TRBJ2-7, with TRBD1 identical over 8 bases. CDR3 length: 14 residues. Germline CDR1 reads KGHSH; CDR2 reads LQKENI. J gave up 5 bases and V 3 bases, and 6 bases lay outside the gene matches. The CDR3 loop is CASSPGTGGDEQYF. The DNA of the CDR3 is TGTGCCAGCTCACCGGGGACAGGAGGAGACGAGCAGTACTTC.

Details on this clone: Other DNA sequences in the same sample also yield this CDR3. The chain has TRBV18 and TRBJ2-1, with 8 positions matching TRBD1. The trim removed 6 bases at V and 5 bases at J, leaving 3 bases unmatched. Looked up from germline, CDR1 is KGHSH and CDR2 is LQKENI. This CDR3 comprises 13 residues. CDR3 DNA sequence: TGTGCCAGCTCCCGGGACAGGCACAATGAGCAGTTCTTC. It yields the protein CASSRDRHNEQFF.

The V and J genes are TRBV7-2 and TRBJ2-5; a possible D gene is TRBD2 (5 bases). Germline V gene sequence: CDR1 SGHTA, CDR2 FQGNSA. V was cut by 5 bases and J by 0 bases, with 22 bases left in between. This CDR3 has 18 amino acids. The CDR3 region is CASSLHFAQRLYQETQYF. The CDR3 nucleotides are TGTGCCAGCAGCCTACACTTCGCCCAGCGGTTATACCAAGAGACCCAGTACTTC.

The rearrangement joins TRBV29-1 to TRBJ2-3, with 7 bases lining up with TRBD2. Germline V CDR1 and CDR2: SQVTM, ANQGSEA. The CDR3 has 15 residues. The ends lost 3 bases at V and 9 bases at J; junction bases unmatched: 15. The CDR3 nucleotides are TGCAGCGTTGAGGAGGGAGGGCGAGCGAGTGGGACGCAGTATTTT. Protein: CSVEEGGRASGTQYF.

This clone was seen once. V is TRBV18 and J is TRBJ2-7; 12 positions match TRBD2. The CDR3 covers 16 residues. Germline CDR1 and CDR2: KGHSH and LQKENI. Trimming removed 3 bases from V and 3 bases from J; junction bases left unmatched: 6. The CDR3 loop reads CASSPATSGRIYEQYF. In nucleotides, the CDR3 is TGTGCCAGCTCACCGGCCACTAGCGGGAGGATCTACGAGCAGTACTTC.

The chain has TRBV14 and TRBJ2-5; D may be TRBD2 (6 bases). Looked up from germline, CDR1 is SGHDN and CDR2 is FVKESK. V was cut by 2 bases and J by 7 bases, with 20 bases left in between. The CDR3 extends over 16 amino acids. This CDR3 is CASSQLTGTAPVTQYF. The CDR3 nucleotides are TGTGCCAGCAGCCAACTAACCGGGACTGCTCCGGTGACCCAGTACTTC.

Details on this clone: Other nucleotide sequences in the sample specify the same CDR3. The chain couples TRBV7-3 to TRBJ2-2; D is uncertain. V lost 1 base and J lost 4, with 4 bases in between. Germline-derived CDR1 and CDR2 are SGHTA and FQGTGA. This CDR3 comprises 13 residues. CDR3 loop: CASSLIGTGELFF. CDR3 coding DNA: TGTGCCAGCAGCTTAATAGGCACCGGGGAGCTGTTTTTT. Complete variable domain (other parts from reference TRBV7-3 and TRBJ2-2): GAGVSQTPSNKVTEKGKYVELRCDPISGHTALYWYRQSLGQGPEFLIYFQGTGAADDSGLPNDRFFAVRPEGSVSTLKIQRTERGDSAVYLCASSLIGTGELFFGEGSRLTVL.